This entry describes one T cell receptor (beta chain). Its specificity is not known. The sample holds other DNA sequences that translate to the same CDR3. This CDR3 comprises 11 residues. The V end was cut by 5 bases, the J end by 0 bases, with 3 bases between. Germline V lookup: CDR1 DFQATT, CDR2 SNEGSKA (reference sequence). PCR employed 60 Vbeta and 13 Jbeta primers. The data were produced by immunoSEQ multiplex PCR, yet TCRdb's version contains in-frame clones alone and is incomplete. The data hold 200,000 or so clones, with more than 65% observed a single time. It was healthy bone marrow donors who served as donors. The sample originates from a study of cytomegalovirus exposure and HLA in healthy donors. General study results and limits: Later findings reportedly placed an Asian-associated ancestry cluster below the roughly 730-donor mean for N-insertions.

The rearrangement uses TRBV20-1 and TRBJ2-3; no firm D call. The sequence came from a man aged 45 to 65 in good health and CMV-seronegative. The specimen sequenced was PBMCs. CDR3 residues: CSAESTDTQYF. The CDR3, as DNA: TGCAGTGCTGAGAGCACAGATACGCAGTATTTT.